The table lists the clone carrying this TCR beta chain with a few counts. Via MiXCR, TCRdb re-called the RT-PCR reads, giving one row per CDR3 protein. The sample yields about 680,000 distinct CDR3 sequences, approximately 15% seen once. The CDR3 loop spans 14 amino acids. Per the germline V gene, CDR1 is SNHLY and CDR2 is FYNNEI. V gave up 6 bases and J gave up 3 bases, with 14 bases separating them. The chain has TRBV2 and TRBJ1-1, with D maybe TRBD1 (5 bases). Material for sequencing was memory CD4+ T cells from blood. The clonotype originates from a female donor in good health, serving as a healthy control. CDR3: CASRDTQWDTEAFF. Written as DNA, the CDR3 is TGTGCCAGCAGGGACACCCAATGGGACACTGAAGCTTTCTTT.